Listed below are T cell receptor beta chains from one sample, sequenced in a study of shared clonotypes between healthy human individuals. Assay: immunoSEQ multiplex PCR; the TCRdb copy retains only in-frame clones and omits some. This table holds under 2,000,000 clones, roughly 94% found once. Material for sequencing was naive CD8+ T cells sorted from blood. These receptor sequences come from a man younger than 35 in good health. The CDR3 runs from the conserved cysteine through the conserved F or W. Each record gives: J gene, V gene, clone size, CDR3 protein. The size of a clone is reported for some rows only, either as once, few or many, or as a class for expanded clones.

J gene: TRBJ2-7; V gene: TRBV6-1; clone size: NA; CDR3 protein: CASSPLRGTHYEQYF
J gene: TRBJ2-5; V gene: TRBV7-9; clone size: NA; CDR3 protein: CASSPGTSETQYF
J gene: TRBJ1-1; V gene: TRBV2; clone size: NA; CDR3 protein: CASSEIGDTEAFF
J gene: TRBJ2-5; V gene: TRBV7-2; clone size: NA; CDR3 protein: CASSQPYGRETQYF
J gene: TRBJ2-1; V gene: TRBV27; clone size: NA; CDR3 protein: CASSLVGPTYNEQFF
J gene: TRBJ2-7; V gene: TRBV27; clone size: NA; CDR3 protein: CASSTDLEGDYEQYF
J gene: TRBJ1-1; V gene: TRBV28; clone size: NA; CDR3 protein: CASSLRGPDTEAFF
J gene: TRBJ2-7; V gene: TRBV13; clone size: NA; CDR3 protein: CASSYRGAYEQYF
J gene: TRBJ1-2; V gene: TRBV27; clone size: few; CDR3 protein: CASSSLTGASYGYTF
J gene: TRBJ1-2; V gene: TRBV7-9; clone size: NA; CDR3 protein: CASSGTAGVGYTF
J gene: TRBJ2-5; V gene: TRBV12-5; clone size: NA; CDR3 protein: CASGLAGGGETQYF
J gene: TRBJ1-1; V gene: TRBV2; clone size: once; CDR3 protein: CATLTGSAEAFF
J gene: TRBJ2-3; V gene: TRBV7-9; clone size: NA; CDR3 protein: CASSVGTGGEDTQYF
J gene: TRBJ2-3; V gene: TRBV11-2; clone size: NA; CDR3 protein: CASSLGVGQPSTDTQYF
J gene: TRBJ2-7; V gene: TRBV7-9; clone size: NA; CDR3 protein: CASSGMPRDGSYEQYF
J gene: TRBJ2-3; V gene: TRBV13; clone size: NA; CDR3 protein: CASSQRGRALADTQYF
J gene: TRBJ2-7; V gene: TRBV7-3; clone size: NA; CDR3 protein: CASSWDGGYEQYF
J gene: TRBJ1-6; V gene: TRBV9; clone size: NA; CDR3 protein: CASSDGAYNSPLHF
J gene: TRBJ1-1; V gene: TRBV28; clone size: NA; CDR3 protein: CASRRQGATAFF
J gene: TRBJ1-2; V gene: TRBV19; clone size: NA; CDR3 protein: CASTHFGTGSYGYTF
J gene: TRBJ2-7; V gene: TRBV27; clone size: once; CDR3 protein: CASSFGGSYEQYF
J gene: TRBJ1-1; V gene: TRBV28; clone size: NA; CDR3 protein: CASTIRFGHLATEAFF
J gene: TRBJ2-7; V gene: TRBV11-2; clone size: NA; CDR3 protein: CASSPRDRMREQYF